Presented here are 9 T cell receptor beta chains from one specimen sequenced in a study of blood T cell repertoires in COVID-19. Only in-frame clones appear in the TCRdb table, and some are missing; sequencing was by immunoSEQ multiplex PCR. The data show roughly 150,000 clones, with roughly 88% seen just once and 2% to 3% held by the top ten. The sample was peripheral blood. The receptors stem from a man aged 18 to 29 with acute or convalescent COVID-19.

The chain combines TRBV19 with TRBJ1-6; 10 bases line up with TRBD1. CDR3 length: 14 residues. Looked up from germline, CDR1 is LNHDA and CDR2 is SQIVND (reference sequence). The trim removed 6 bases at V and 8 bases at J, leaving 4 bases unmatched. This CDR3 reads CASSGQGEDSPLHF. In nucleotides, the CDR3 is TGTGCCAGTAGCGGACAGGGGGAGGATTCACCCCTCCACTTT.

The V gene is TRBV6-5, the J gene TRBJ1-1; 8 bases are shared with TRBD1. Germline CDR1 reads MNHEY; CDR2 reads SVGAGI. There are 15 residues in the CDR3. V was pared by 5 bases and J by 7 bases, with 12 bases of the junction left unmatched. As DNA, the CDR3 is TGTGCCAGCAGTCGAAGCCGCAGGGGGCCGGATGAAGCTTTCTTT. It encodes CASSRSRRGPDEAFF.

Details on this clone: Other DNA sequences in the same sample also yield this CDR3. The gene calls are TRBV7-9 and TRBJ1-5; D is ambiguous. Germline V CDR1 and CDR2: SEHNR, FQNEAQ (reference sequence). The CDR3 runs to 14 residues. V shed 5 bases and J shed 1 base, with 9 bases lying between them. The CDR3 loop is CASSPTGSNQPQHF. CDR3 nucleotides: TGTGCCAGCAGCCCCACCGGGAGCAATCAGCCCCAGCATTTT.

The CDR3 is CASSEGGGGEYNEQFF. The CDR3, as DNA: TGTGCCAGCAGCGAGGGAGGCGGGGGGGAATACAATGAGCAGTTCTTC. The V call is TRBV9, the J call TRBJ2-1, with 9 positions matching TRBD2. Germline loops: CDR1 SGDLS, CDR2 YYNGEE. This CDR3 region has 16 residues. Losses at the gene ends were 3 bases for V and 4 bases for J; bases not matched to a gene: 8.

This chain joins TRBV7-6 and TRBJ2-7, with D maybe TRBD2 (6 bases). Germline V gene data show CDR1 as SGHVS and CDR2 as FNYEAQ. This CDR3 comprises 15 residues. Trimming left V 1 base short and J 3 bases short, with 13 bases between. The CDR3 is CASSLGVGEVYEQYF. The CDR3, as DNA: TGTGCCAGCAGCTTAGGAGTAGGGGAGGTCTACGAGCAGTACTTC.

The chain links TRBV27 to TRBJ1-5; the match to TRBD1 covers 10 bases. V trimming: 4 bases; J trimming: 8 bases; junction bases outside the gene matches: 2. CDR1 and CDR2 from the germline V gene are MNHEY and SMNVEV (reference sequence). The length of the CDR3 is 13 residues. The CDR3 protein is CASSYGTGEPQHF. CDR3 DNA: TGTGCCAGCAGTTACGGGACAGGGGAGCCCCAGCATTTT.

The J gene is TRBJ1-1, the V gene TRBV27, with D hard to call. From germline, CDR1 is MNHEY and CDR2 SMNVEV (reference sequence). V dropped 4 bases and J dropped 1 base, with 7 bases sitting between them. The CDR3 spans 13 residues. CDR3 sequence (DNA): TGTGCCAGCAGTTCAACACCGAACACTGAAGCTTTCTTT. Translated: CASSSTPNTEAFF.

The rearrangement links TRBV13 to TRBJ2-1, with D perhaps TRBD1 (5 bases). Trimming stripped 2 bases from V and 9 bases from J, with 11 bases between. The CDR3 runs 13 residues. From germline, CDR1 is PRHDT and CDR2 FYEKMQ (reference sequence). This CDR3 reads CASSLTQGGEQFF. The DNA of the CDR3 is TGTGCCAGCAGCTTAACGCAGGGTGGTGAGCAGTTCTTC. Using reference TRBV13 and TRBJ2-1 for the parts outside the CDR3, the full variable domain is AAGVIQSPRHLIKEKRETATLKCYPIPRHDTVYWYQQGPGQDPQFLISFYEKMQSDKGSIPDRFSAQQFSDYHSELNMSSLELGDSALYFCASSLTQGGEQFFGPGTRLTVL.

The genes are TRBV18 and TRBJ2-1, with 10 positions matching TRBD2. This CDR3 region has 14 residues. Unmatched junction bases numbered 2, after V lost 3 bases and J lost 6 bases. Germline CDR1 KGHSH, CDR2 LQKENI. The DNA for the CDR3 is TGTGCCAGCTCACCTGGGACTAGCGCCAATGAGCAGTTCTTC. Translated, it gives CASSPGTSANEQFF.